This T cell receptor beta chain derives from a study of shared clonotypes between healthy human individuals. The wider study: The cohort comprised a couple of women and a few men. Their ages spanned 18 to 49 years.

The table came from immunoSEQ multiplex PCR; TCRdb's copy has only in-frame clones and leaves some out. The repertoire holds fewer than 1.4 million clones, with approximately 80% as singletons. The CDR3 covers 13 residues. The V gene's germline CDR1 is MNHNS and CDR2 SASEGT. The V and J ends lost 0 bases and 11 bases respectively, with 11 bases between them. This clonotype originated in a man younger than 35 in good health. Some clones in this sample may be carry-over from other donors' samples. The gene calls are TRBV6-1 and TRBJ1-5, with D hard to call. Sequenced sample: memory CD4+ T cells from PBMCs. Specified subset: CD45RA-negative fraction. The CDR3 is CASSEAARRTQHF. The CDR3 DNA follows: TGTGCCAGCAGTGAAGCGGCCCGAAGGACCCAGCATTTT.